The subject of this entry is one T cell receptor (beta chain). Its specificity is not known. The length of the CDR3 is 14 residues. With V trimmed by 0 bases and J by 8 bases, 5 bases remained unmatched. CDR1 and CDR2 from the germline V gene are MGHRA and YSYEKL. Sequenced by immunoSEQ multiplex PCR; TCRdb stores in-frame clones only, minus some. The sample holds about 26,000 clones, about 82% seen once. The record originates from a study of cytotoxic CD8 clonotypes in ibrutinib-treated CLL. Study observations and caveats: Samples were collected at differing times from sustained-remission and progressing patients.

The clonotype originates from a human donor with chronic lymphocytic leukemia. This sample comprised PBMCs, obtained after 24 months of ibrutinib treatment. The chain recombines TRBV4-1 with TRBJ1-2; 8 bases line up with TRBD1. CDR3 coding DNA: TGCGCCAGCAGCCAAGATTTCAGGGGGCAGGGCTACACCTTC. It yields the protein CASSQDFRGQGYTF.